Listed here are 8 T cell receptor beta chains from one sample, sequenced in a study of blood T cells in healthy people across ages. Together with a sample-barcoded 5' primer, a J-beta primer mix was included in a second PCR lasting roughly 6 to 12 cycles. One entry per CDR3 protein results from TCRdb running MiXCR on the 5' RACE reads. The sample shows about 770,000 distinct CDR3 sequences, under 45% of them seen only once. Source material: blood. These receptor sequences come from a man aged 55 to 69 in good health.

The table lists this clonotype with many counts. The chain has TRBV7-2 and TRBJ2-7; TRBD2 matches at 7 bases. The CDR3 runs 15 residues. The germline CDR1 and CDR2 sequences are SGHTA and FQGNSA. The ends lost 5 bases at V and 5 bases at J; junction bases unmatched: 12. CDR3 residues: CASSTSLAPEDEQYF. DNA for the CDR3: TGTGCCAGCAGCACCTCACTAGCGCCCGAGGACGAGCAGTACTTC.

The V and J genes are TRBV9 and TRBJ2-2; TRBD1 agrees at 7 bases. There are 16 residues in the CDR3. Trimming took 7 bases from V and 5 from J; bases not matched to a gene: 14. In germline, CDR1 is SGDLS, CDR2 YYNGEE. CDR3 in amino acids: CASGEGAALKTGELFF. In nucleotides, the CDR3 is TGTGCCAGCGGAGAGGGGGCAGCCCTAAAGACCGGGGAGCTGTTTTTT.

Only a few counts were recorded for this clonotype. The V and J genes are TRBV4-1 and TRBJ2-7, with D perhaps TRBD2 (6 bases). The CDR3 has 15 residues. From germline, CDR1 is MGHRA and CDR2 YSYEKL. Between the trimmed V and J ends, which lost 4 bases and 7 bases, there was a span of 20 bases. CDR3 sequence: CASSPERLAMNEQYF. CDR3 bases: TGCGCCAGCAGCCCTGAACGGCTAGCGATGAATGAGCAGTACTTC.

This clonotype was detected only once. J is TRBJ2-3 and V is TRBV7-2, with 10 bases fitting TRBD2. The CDR3 covers 16 residues. Germline assignment: CDR1 SGHTA and CDR2 FQGNSA. Unmatched junction bases numbered 8, after V lost 3 bases and J lost 5 bases. CDR3 loop: CASSLSGGAWEDTQYF. DNA of the CDR3: TGTGCCAGCAGCTTGAGCGGGGGGGCCTGGGAAGATACGCAGTATTTT.

The sample holds a few counts of this clonotype. CDR3 nucleotide sequence: TGTGCCAGCAGCTGGGGACGAAACAATGAGCAGTTCTTC. It codes for CASSWGRNNEQFF. The chain is built from TRBV7-2 and TRBJ2-1; D tentatively reads TRBD1 or TRBD2 (5 bases each). The CDR3 totals 13 residues. Trimming took 4 bases from V and 5 from J, leaving 9 bases between them. Germline V gene lookup returns CDR1 SGHTA and CDR2 FQGNSA. Full variable domain (remainder filled in from reference TRBV7-2 and TRBJ2-1): GAGVSQSPSNKVTEKGKDVELRCDPISGHTALYWYRQSLGQGLEFLIYFQGNSAPDKSGLPSDRFSAERTGGSVSTLTIQRTQQEDSAVYLCASSWGRNNEQFFGPGTRLTVL.

The gene calls are TRBV7-6 and TRBJ2-1; 13 nucleotides align to TRBD2. CDR3 length: 17 residues. V shed 4 bases, J shed 7 bases, and the junction held 10 bases outside the gene matches. Germline V CDR1 and CDR2: SGHVS, FNYEAQ. The CDR3 DNA reads as TGTGCCAGCAGCTCCTTCAAAACTAGCGGGGGGGCGAATGAGCAGTTCTTC. It encodes CASSSFKTSGGANEQFF. The full variable domain, its missing parts supplied by reference TRBV7-6 and TRBJ2-1, is GAGVSQSPRYKVTKRGQDVALRCDPISGHVSLYWYRQALGQGPEFLTYFNYEAQQDKSGLPNDRFSAERPEGSISTLTIQRTEQRDSAMYRCASSSFKTSGGANEQFFGPGTRLTVL.

The chain combines TRBV15 with TRBJ1-2; no clear D gene. This CDR3 comprises 15 residues. V lost 4 bases to trimming and J lost 0 bases, with 12 bases between them. From germline, CDR1 is LNHNV and CDR2 YYDKDF (reference sequence). CDR3 bases: TGTGCCACCAGCATTACGAAGACCGCTAACTATGGCTACACCTTC. Residues: CATSITKTANYGYTF.

This chain connects TRBV6-2 or TRBV6-3 to TRBJ2-1; 10 nucleotides match TRBD2. This CDR3 is built from 13 residues. Unmatched junction bases numbered 9, after V lost 9 bases and J lost 10 bases. Germline-derived CDR1 and CDR2 are MNHEY and SVGEGT. This CDR3 reads CASKRGGQGEQFF. The CDR3, as DNA: TGTGCCAGTAAGCGGGGGGGCCAGGGCGAGCAGTTCTTC.